This record covers a single TCR beta chain. Its antigen is as yet unknown. This entry comes from a study of lymphopenia after photon versus proton radiotherapy. Study-wide findings and caveats: Survival link was tested only in deceased patients; proton benefit remains a possibility. Post-nadir TCR diversity decline inversely tracked overall survival among those who died.

This CDR3 is built from 12 residues. Trimming cost V 4 bases and J 5 bases, with 5 bases left between them. CDR1 PRHDT and CDR2 FYEKMQ come from the germline V gene (reference sequence). The repertoire was sequenced with immunoSEQ multiplex PCR; TCRdb's copy has only in-frame clones and lacks some. The repertoire holds 50,000 to 75,000 clones, with about 86% as singletons. The origin of this receptor is a man aged 40-55 years with gastric cancer. The specimen comprised peripheral blood, sampled from a patient treated with photon-based radiotherapy. J is TRBJ2-2 and V is TRBV13; no firm D call. The CDR3 here is CASSSGTGELFF. CDR3 nucleotides: TGTGCCAGCAGCTCGGGTACCGGGGAGCTGTTTTTT. Using reference TRBV13 and TRBJ2-2 for the parts outside the CDR3, the full variable domain is AAGVIQSPRHLIKEKRETATLKCYPIPRHDTVYWYQQGPGQDPQFLISFYEKMQSDKGSIPDRFSAQQFSDYHSELNMSSLELGDSALYFCASSSGTGELFFGEGSRLTVL.